These 15 T cell receptor beta chains were sequenced from one sample in a study of shared clonotypes between healthy human individuals. Profiled with immunoSEQ multiplex PCR; TCRdb holds only in-frame clones, not every one. The repertoire holds 450,000 to 500,000 clones, with 70% to 80% as singletons. Sequenced sample: PBMCs. Receptors were obtained from a woman in her thirties or forties in good health. Some clones in this sample may be carry-over from other donors' samples.

The chain joins TRBV7-3 to TRBJ2-7; D may be TRBD1 or TRBD2 (5 bases each). V was clipped by 5 bases and J by 2 bases, with 28 bases between them. The CDR3 totals 19 residues. Germline loops: CDR1 SGHTA, CDR2 FQGTGA. CDR3 nucleotides: TGTGCCAGCAGCACCGCGGCAGGGCTCTTCCGAGCGGATGCCTACGAGCAGTACTTC. It specifies CASSTAAGLFRADAYEQYF.

The V call is TRBV5-1, the J call TRBJ1-3, with D possibly TRBD1 on 6 matching bases. The CDR3 extends over 17 amino acids. Trimming left V 7 bases short and J 0 bases short, with 20 bases between. In germline, CDR1 is SGHRS, CDR2 YFSETQ. The CDR3 is CASGQSPGQLSGNTIYF. In DNA, the CDR3 is TGCGCCAGCGGCCAATCGCCGGGACAACTCTCTGGAAACACCATATATTTT. Full variable domain (outside the CDR3, taken from reference TRBV5-1 and TRBJ1-3): KAGVTQTPRYLIKTRGQQVTLSCSPISGHRSVSWYQQTPGQGLQFLFEYFSETQRNKGNFPGRFSGRQFSNSRSEMNVSTLELGDSALYLCASGQSPGQLSGNTIYFGEGSWLTVV.

The chain has TRBV18 and TRBJ1-1, with 8 nucleotides matching TRBD1. The germline gives CDR1 KGHSH, CDR2 LQKENI. This CDR3 is 17 amino acids long. Trimming took 3 bases from V and 3 from J; bases not matched to a gene: 12. This CDR3 reads CASSPRTGSISDTEAFF. DNA for the CDR3: TGTGCCAGCTCACCCCGGACAGGGTCTATTTCGGACACTGAAGCTTTCTTT.

This CDR3 reads CASSQEVASGGETQYF. The CDR3 coding sequence is TGTGCCAGCAGCCAAGAGGTGGCGAGCGGCGGGGAGACCCAGTACTTC. The chain joins TRBV4-2 to TRBJ2-5; TRBD2 might be the D (5 bases). CDR1 and CDR2 (germline): LGHNA, YNFKEQ. Trimming took 0 bases from V and 5 from J, leaving 16 bases between them. The CDR3 spans 16 residues.

Details on this clone: A much larger clone lies one base from this, so it may be a read error. The sample has other DNA sequences that encode this CDR3 too. This chain uses TRBV30 with TRBJ2-2; maybe TRBD2 (5 bases). The CDR3 is made up of 14 amino acids. Germline V lookup: CDR1 GTSNPN, CDR2 SVGIG (reference sequence). This CDR3 reads CAWSSGLEAGELFF. The CDR3 coding sequence is TGTGCCTGGAGTTCAGGACTGGAGGCCGGGGAGCTGTTTTTC. Full variable domain (remainder filled in from reference TRBV30 and TRBJ2-2): SQTIHQWPATLVQPVGSPLSLECTVEGTSNPNLYWYRQAAGRGLQLLFYSVGIGQISSEVPQNLSASRPQDRQFILSSKKLLLSDSGFYLCAWSSGLEAGELFFGEGSRLTVL.

The CDR3 sequence is CASTDRVGTGELFF. The CDR3 bases are TGTGCCAGCACCGACAGGGTGGGGACCGGGGAGCTGTTTTTT. The V and J genes are TRBV7-9 and TRBJ2-2; 7 bases align to TRBD1. The CDR3 is 14 amino acids. The V gene end was trimmed by 7 bases and the J gene end by 5 bases; junction bases not matched to a gene: 7. CDR1 and CDR2 from the germline V gene are SEHNR and FQNEAQ (reference sequence).

The rearrangement joins TRBV28 to TRBJ2-3; D is undetermined. Trimming left V 5 bases short and J 2 bases short, with 14 bases between. The CDR3 runs to 15 residues. Germline V gene data show CDR1 as MDHEN and CDR2 as SYDVKM. CDR3 bases: TGTGCCAGCAGTCCACCAACCCCAGTCACAGATACGCAGTATTTT. This codes for CASSPPTPVTDTQYF. The variable domain in full, completed from reference TRBV28 and TRBJ2-3, reads DVKVTQSSRYLVKRTGEKVFLECVQDMDHENMFWYRQDPGLGLRLIYFSYDVKMKEKGDIPEGYSVSREKKERFSLILESASTNQTSMYLCASSPPTPVTDTQYFGPGTRLTVL.

In this sample, this clone turned up a few times. V is TRBV29-1 and J is TRBJ1-1; the D is unclear. This CDR3 is 13 amino acids long. Per the germline V gene, CDR1 is SQVTM and CDR2 is ANQGSEA. With 6 bases removed from V and 1 base from J, the gap between germline ends came to 12 bases. The CDR3 DNA sequence: TGCAGCGTCGCGACACAGCAGAACACTGAAGCTTTCTTT. Translation: CSVATQQNTEAFF.

V is TRBV18 and J is TRBJ2-6; TRBD2 matches 15 bases. This CDR3 comprises 20 residues. V lost 1 base and J lost 4; bases outside the gene matches: 8. CDR1 and CDR2 from the germline V gene are KGHSH and LQKENI. CDR3 DNA: TGTGCCAGCTCACCACTTGGACTAGCGGGAGGGCCGAGCGGGGCCAACGTCCTGACTTTC. Its translation: CASSPLGLAGGPSGANVLTF.

The chain couples TRBV4-3 to TRBJ2-1, with D tentatively TRBD2 (6 bases). CDR3 length: 15 residues. Trimming shortened V by 5 bases and J by 5 bases, and 16 bases separated the two germline ends. Per germline, CDR1 LGHNA and CDR2 YSLEER. Here the CDR3 DNA reads TGCGCCAGCAGCGCCATGGTAGCGGAGGACAATGAGCAGTTCTTC. Amino acid sequence: CASSAMVAEDNEQFF.

The chain is built from TRBV28 and TRBJ1-4; 7 bases align to TRBD1. The CDR3 is 13 amino acids. The germline CDR1 and CDR2 sequences are MDHEN and SYDVKM. Trimming at V came to 5 bases and at J to 8 bases, leaving 5 bases not matched to a gene. The CDR3 coding sequence is TGTGCCAGCAGTAAGACAGGGCCGGAAAAACTGTTTTTT. It translates to CASSKTGPEKLFF.

The rearrangement joins TRBV5-1 to TRBJ1-2; a possible D gene is TRBD1 (6 bases). CDR3 size: 13 residues. Per the germline V gene, CDR1 is SGHRS and CDR2 is YFSETQ. Trimming cost V 2 bases and J 5 bases, with 10 bases left between them. The CDR3 loop reads CASSLIQGYGYTF. Written as DNA, the CDR3 is TGCGCCAGCAGCTTAATACAGGGATATGGCTACACCTTC.

Comment on this clone: The same CDR3 also results from other DNA sequences found in this sample. The chain joins TRBV11-2 to TRBJ2-7; weak D call: TRBD1 (5 bases). CDR1 and CDR2 (germline): SGHAT, FQNNGV. Trimming pared 5 bases from V and 1 base from J, leaving 9 bases between. There are 13 residues in the CDR3. The chain's CDR3 is CASSPRQSYEQYF. The CDR3 nucleotides read TGTGCCAGCAGCCCCCGACAGTCCTACGAGCAGTACTTC.

The chain employs TRBV18 and TRBJ2-3, with TRBD2 identical over 9 bases. V dropped 3 bases and J dropped 2; count of bases not matched to a gene: 0. Germline values: CDR1 KGHSH, CDR2 LQKENI. This CDR3 comprises 14 residues. The DNA for the CDR3 is TGTGCCAGCTCACCGGGACTAGCCACAGATACGCAGTATTTT. Protein: CASSPGLATDTQYF.

J is TRBJ1-5 and V is TRBV5-1; 8 bases line up with TRBD1. This CDR3 is built from 15 residues. V was pared by 5 bases and J by 7 bases, with 11 bases of the junction left unmatched. Germline V gene sequence: CDR1 SGHRS, CDR2 YFSETQ. In nucleotides, the CDR3 is TGCGCCAGCAGTCCAACGACAGGGGTAGGACAGCCCCAGCATTTT. As protein: CASSPTTGVGQPQHF.